This T cell receptor beta chain stems from a study of shared clonotypes between healthy human individuals. Details on this clone: Its antigen is not known.

Study results and caveats: Only blood underwent sampling, and tissue repertoires likely differ. Naive subsets generally had larger estimated richness than memory subsets.

The CDR3 spans 10 residues. Trimming cost V 2 bases and J 3 bases, with 2 bases left between them. Germline CDR1 and CDR2: GTSNPN and SVGIG (reference sequence). Positive CCR7 selection of CD45RO-negative cells yielded the naive CD8 cells, and terminally differentiated effector memory CD45RA+ cells were excluded. The repertoire was sequenced with immunoSEQ multiplex PCR; TCRdb's copy has only in-frame clones and lacks some. The sample consists of about 2,200,000 clones, 93% of them appearing once. The chain employs TRBV30 and TRBJ2-7; D call uncertain. Specimen: naive CD8+ T cells from PBMCs. This sequence originates from a man aged 18 to 29 in good health. Some clones in this sample may be carry-over from other donors' samples. The CDR3 region is CAWSYYEQYF. The CDR3 nucleotides read TGTGCCTGGAGTTACTACGAGCAGTACTTC.